These 7 T cell receptor beta chains were all obtained from the same sample, sequenced in a study of blood T cells in healthy people across ages. Then a second PCR, running roughly 7 to 11 cycles, was carried out with a sample-barcoded 5' primer and a J-beta primer mix. Using its own MiXCR run on the 5' RACE reads, TCRdb lists one record per CDR3 protein. The table has around 1.5 million distinct CDR3 sequences, about 35% seen once; the top ten hold around 11%. The specimen sequenced was blood. The receptors originated from a woman aged 25 to 39 in good health.

A few counts support this clonotype. The CDR3 nucleotides are TGTGCCAGCGGCACTGGGACCCAGTACTTC. Translating it yields CASGTGTQYF. The V gene is TRBV6-5, the J gene TRBJ2-5; D call uncertain. CDR1 and CDR2 (germline): MNHEY, SVGAGI. The CDR3 consists of 10 residues. V lost 8 bases, J lost 7 bases, and 8 bases lay in between.

This clonotype was seen a few times. A junction boundary mismatches the germline segment, possibly from a read error. The CDR3 sequence is CAFSGAANYGYTF. The CDR3 DNA reads as TGTGCCTTCAGCGGGGCGGCTAACTATGGCTACACCTTC. The chain has TRBV10-3 and TRBJ1-2; the D gene is possibly TRBD1 (5 bases). The CDR3 is 13 amino acids. Germline CDR1 ENHRY, CDR2 SYGVKD.

CDR3 sequence: CSAMGQAGTEAFF. The CDR3 region has the DNA TGCAGTGCTATGGGACAGGCGGGTACTGAAGCTTTCTTT. The chain is built from TRBV20-1 and TRBJ1-1; 8 nucleotides match TRBD1. The germline V gene encodes CDR1 DFQATT and CDR2 SNEGSKA (reference sequence). This CDR3 has 13 amino acids. With 4 bases clipped from V and 5 bases from J, the junction kept 6 bases outside the gene matches.

This clonotype was picked up many times. DNA of the CDR3: TGCAGTGCTCTAATCGCGAGGGGTCGGCAAGAGACCCAGTACTTC. Residues: CSALIARGRQETQYF. V and J are TRBV20-1 and TRBJ2-5, with D perhaps assigned TRBD1 or TRBD2 (5 bases each). This CDR3 is 15 amino acids long. The germline CDR1 and CDR2 sequences are DFQATT and SNEGSKA (reference sequence). Trimming cost V 5 bases and J 2 bases, with 18 bases left between them.

The CDR3 reads CASKSGGMDETQYF. CDR3 DNA sequence: TGTGCCAGCAAGTCAGGGGGAATGGATGAGACCCAGTACTTC. The chain couples TRBV2 to TRBJ2-7, with 7 positions matching TRBD1. Judging by the DNA end, TRBJ2-5 fits better; the J call may be wrong. Germline V gene data show CDR1 as SNHLY and CDR2 as FYNNEI. The CDR3 loop spans 14 amino acids.

The rearrangement uses TRBV4-1 and TRBJ1-1; a weak D match, TRBD1 (5 bases). V lost 0 bases and J 4 bases, leaving 15 bases between the germline ends. CDR1 is MGHRA and CDR2 is YSYEKL in the germline V gene. The CDR3 is 16 amino acids. This chain's CDR3 is CASSQERLGLGTEAFF. As DNA, the CDR3 is TGCGCCAGCAGCCAAGAACGGTTGGGACTTGGCACTGAAGCTTTCTTT.

The CDR3 DNA follows: TGCAGTGCTAGTGTAGGGTCCTATGGCTACACCTTC. It encodes CSASVGSYGYTF. The rearrangement joins TRBV20-1 to TRBJ1-2; D is ambiguous. Germline V lookup: CDR1 DFQATT, CDR2 SNEGSKA (reference sequence). This CDR3 contains 12 residues. V was pared by 3 bases and J by 4 bases, with 9 bases between.